This entry concerns a single T cell receptor (beta chain). Antigen specificity is unknown. The authors ran the assay at deep level. A 200 ng quantity of DNA, some 30,000 T cell genomes, went into the sorted-subset replicate PCRs. Only in-frame clones appear in the TCRdb table, and some are missing; sequencing was by immunoSEQ multiplex PCR. This table has some 500,000 clones, 95% to 97% appearing once. This sample stems from a study of shared clonotypes between healthy human individuals. The split of CD4+ cells yielded CD45RA+ naive and CD45RA-negative memory subsets. The CDR3 loop spans 16 amino acids. V was clipped by 5 bases and J by 0 bases, with 12 bases between them. From germline, CDR1 is SGHDT and CDR2 YYEEEE. Study findings and constraints: Rarefaction exposed incomplete sorted-subset sequencing despite large depth.

The chain links TRBV5-6 to TRBJ2-6; D gene unclear. The origin of this receptor is a woman younger than 45 in good health. Sequencing was done on a sample of naive CD4+ T cells sorted from blood. Subset in this sample: CD45RA+ positively selected. CDR3 DNA: TGTGCCAGCAGTTACCCGGTGGACTCTGGGGCCAACGTCCTGACTTTC. The encoded protein is CASSYPVDSGANVLTF.